Listed below are T cell receptor beta chains from one sample, sequenced in a study of T cells expressing NK-cell markers. Reprocessing the 5' RACE reads, TCRdb reports a single entry for every CDR3 protein and omits DNA. In all, the sample yields around 260,000 distinct CDR3 sequences. What was sequenced was blood T cells: a sorted CD56 or NKG2C T cell subset, CD4+ or CD8+ T cells, or bulk PBMC T cells (not recorded which). The receptors derive from a woman aged 18-69 years in good health. CDR3s include the opening cysteine and the closing phenylalanine or tryptophan. The order of the fields is V gene, J gene, CDR3 protein.

>TRBV7-2|TRBJ1-2
CASSPKGINYGYTF
>TRBV28|TRBJ2-7
CASSSGGPSYEQYF
>TRBV6-4|TRBJ1-1
CASPRLERQKNTEAFF
>TRBV3-1|TRBJ2-5
CASSQWGKRETQYF
>TRBV20-1|TRBJ1-1
CSAVTGKRNTEAFF
>TRBV12-3/TRBV12-4|TRBJ2-3
CASSFGVSGGTDTQYF
>TRBV4-2|TRBJ2-1
CASSLEGGDNEQFF
>TRBV6-2/TRBV6-3|TRBJ2-5
CASSRGDSPQETQYF
>TRBV6-4|TRBJ2-3
CASSPRASGAGGNFNTQYF
>TRBV7-2|TRBJ1-4
CASSLVPRGATNEKLVF
>TRBV5-6|TRBJ1-2
CASSGQTGQGHYTF
>TRBV6-1|TRBJ1-4
CASSPGGRTGSEKLFF
>TRBV14|TRBJ2-3
CASSQGLRGWTDTQYF
>TRBV5-1|TRBJ2-3
CASSLEGAGTTDTQYF
>TRBV9|TRBJ2-1
CASSVGQSYNEQFF
>TRBV20-1|TRBJ2-2
CSARGQGNTGELFF
>TRBV20-1|TRBJ2-1
CSAYGTAVRISEQFF
>TRBV5-4|TRBJ1-2
CASSLARGERGYTF